These 29 T cell receptor beta chains originate from one sample sequenced in a study of response to subunit inactivated influenza vaccine. TCRdb used MiXCR to reprocess the RT-PCR reads, holding one entry per CDR3 protein. This sample has 800,000 to 1,000,000 distinct CDR3 sequences, with 21% found just once. Sequencing was performed on PBMCs from blood, taken more than 4 days after vaccination. These receptors all come from a man over 45 who received an inactivated influenza vaccine.

This clonotype was detected only a few times. J is TRBJ2-3 and V is TRBV15; no clear D gene. With 0 bases removed from V and 0 bases from J, the gap between germline ends came to 7 bases. This CDR3 has 15 amino acids. In germline, CDR1 is LNHNV, CDR2 YYDKDF (reference sequence). CDR3 DNA: TGTGCCACCAGCAGAGAGGCCGAAAGCACAGATACGCAGTATTTT. As protein: CATSREAESTDTQYF.

This clonotype turned up a few times. The chain combines TRBV6-4 with TRBJ2-3; 8 nucleotides align to TRBD2. CDR1 MRHNA and CDR2 SNTAGT come from the germline V gene. This CDR3 comprises 15 residues. Trimming took 2 bases from V and 2 from J; bases not matched to a gene: 3. In DNA form, the CDR3 reads TGTGCCAGCAGTGACGCGGGGGGCCCCACAGATACGCAGTATTTT. Amino acids: CASSDAGGPTDTQYF.

The chain has TRBV2 and TRBJ1-2, with D perhaps TRBD1 (5 bases). Germline V gene sequence: CDR1 SNHLY, CDR2 FYNNEI. The ends were cut back, 10 bases at V and 7 bases at J, with 16 bases in the middle. CDR3 length: 12 residues. The CDR3 loop reads CANSPGLSGYTF. DNA for the CDR3: TGTGCCAACTCCCCAGGGCTAAGTGGCTACACCTTC.

This clonotype came up a few times. The rearrangement uses TRBV29-1 and TRBJ2-5; 7 bases map to TRBD2. V gave up 4 bases and J gave up 5 bases; unmatched junction bases: 7. Germline CDR1 reads SQVTM; CDR2 reads ANQGSEA. This CDR3 has 13 residues. CDR3 loop: CSVGGGSAETQYF. The CDR3 region has the DNA TGCAGCGTTGGGGGGGGGTCGGCGGAGACCCAGTACTTC.

J is TRBJ2-7 and V is TRBV12-3 or TRBV12-4, with D possibly matching TRBD1 (5 bases). This CDR3 has 15 residues. Trimming pared 5 bases from V and 0 bases from J, leaving 14 bases between. This CDR3 reads CASSVSRASSYEQYF. In DNA, the CDR3 is TGTGCCAGCAGTGTAAGCAGGGCTTCCTCCTACGAGCAGTACTTC.

This clonotype was seen a handful of times. V is TRBV10-3 and J is TRBJ2-7, with 10 bases lining up with TRBD2. The CDR3 totals 15 residues. V lost 6 bases and J lost 0; bases outside the gene matches: 5. Germline V CDR1 and CDR2: ENHRY, SYGVKD. CDR3 in amino acids: CAIRPSGGSSYEQYF. As DNA, the CDR3 is TGTGCCATCAGACCTAGCGGGGGTAGCTCCTACGAGCAGTACTTC.

The chain links TRBV2 to TRBJ2-2; D is unclear. The CDR3 is 13 residues long. Germline V gene data show CDR1 as SNHLY and CDR2 as FYNNEI. V was pared by 4 bases and J by 6 bases, with 9 bases between. The CDR3 protein is CASSVLRAGELFF. The CDR3 coding sequence is TGTGCCAGCAGTGTATTACGGGCCGGGGAGCTGTTTTTT.

J is TRBJ1-4 and V is TRBV6-1, with D maybe TRBD1 (6 bases). This CDR3 spans 14 amino acids. Trimming removed 6 bases at V and 5 bases at J, with 13 bases between. Germline CDR1 reads MNHNS; CDR2 reads SASEGT. CDR3 sequence: CASRPGQKNEKLFF. The CDR3 nucleotides are TGTGCCAGCAGGCCTGGACAGAAAAATGAAAAACTGTTTTTT.

The chain combines TRBV7-3 with TRBJ2-3; D might be TRBD2 (6 bases). CDR1 and CDR2 (germline): SGHTA, FQGTGA. Trimming pared 3 bases from V and 5 bases from J, leaving 15 bases between. This CDR3 is built from 15 residues. CDR3 loop: CASSLFAGMGDTQYF. In DNA form, the CDR3 reads TGTGCCAGCAGCTTGTTCGCGGGGATGGGAGATACGCAGTATTTT.

The V gene is TRBV5-1, the J gene TRBJ2-5; weak D call: TRBD2 (6 bases). The germline V and J ends were trimmed by 0 bases and 6 bases, with 12 bases remaining between them. Germline loops: CDR1 SGHRS, CDR2 YFSETQ. The CDR3 sequence is 14 residues long. CDR3 amino acids: CASSLAGGSQTQYF. The CDR3 nucleotides are TGCGCCAGCAGCTTGGCCGGAGGGAGCCAGACCCAGTACTTC.

This clonotype was seen many times. The chain links TRBV28 to TRBJ2-2, with D perhaps being TRBD1 or TRBD2 (6 bases each). The germline CDR1 and CDR2 sequences are MDHEN and SYDVKM. This CDR3 contains 15 residues. Trimming left V 2 bases short and J 1 base short, with 8 bases between. DNA of the CDR3: TGTGCCAGCAGTTTACGGGGGCAGAACACCGGGGAGCTGTTTTTT. Its translation is CASSLRGQNTGELFF.

The rearrangement links TRBV2 to TRBJ2-1, with 8 bases fitting TRBD2. The CDR3 is made up of 14 amino acids. Germline V gene sequence: CDR1 SNHLY, CDR2 FYNNEI. Unmatched junction bases numbered 7, after V lost 7 bases and J lost 5 bases. CDR3: CASKRREGNNEQFF. CDR3 bases: TGTGCCAGCAAACGCCGGGAGGGTAACAATGAGCAGTTCTTC.

The V gene is TRBV4-3, the J gene TRBJ2-3; D is ambiguous. The germline gives CDR1 LGHNA, CDR2 YSLEER. The CDR3 runs 17 residues. With 1 base removed from V and 5 bases from J, the gap between germline ends came to 19 bases. CDR3 in DNA: TGCGCCAGCAGCCAAGGCATTGTCCCCCACCCCGGAGATACGCAGTATTTT. Protein: CASSQGIVPHPGDTQYF.

This clonotype was seen a single time. This chain links TRBV15 with TRBJ2-1; tentative D call: TRBD2 (5 bases). Germline V gene data show CDR1 as LNHNV and CDR2 as YYDKDF (reference sequence). The V end lost 1 base, the J end lost 5 bases, and 15 bases lay between the germline ends. The CDR3 covers 16 residues. CDR3 DNA sequence: TGTGCCACCAGCAGAGTGGCGGAGGCCCCGAACAATGAGCAGTTCTTC. Translated: CATSRVAEAPNNEQFF.

V gene TRBV20-1 combines with J gene TRBJ2-7, with 7 positions matching TRBD2. Trimming cost V 5 bases and J 4 bases; bases outside gene matches: 8. The CDR3 runs to 13 residues. Germline assignment: CDR1 DFQATT and CDR2 SNEGSKA (reference sequence). The CDR3 DNA sequence: TGCAGTGCTGGGGTTGCGGGAGAGTACGAGCAGTACTTC. Protein product: CSAGVAGEYEQYF.

This clonotype came up a few times. The chain carries TRBV6-1 and TRBJ2-7; 7 bases map to TRBD1. V trimming: 7 bases; J trimming: 4 bases; junction bases outside the gene matches: 10. Germline CDR1 reads MNHNS; CDR2 reads SASEGT. The CDR3 totals 14 residues. Here the CDR3 reads CASTLRGHGYEQYF. CDR3 DNA: TGTGCCAGCACCCTAAGGGGGCACGGTTACGAGCAGTACTTC.

This clonotype was seen only a few times. The V gene is TRBV9, the J gene TRBJ2-3; 8 bases align to TRBD1. J lost 1 base, V lost 0 bases, and 4 bases had no gene match. The germline gives CDR1 SGDLS, CDR2 YYNGEE. The CDR3 contains 16 residues. The CDR3, as DNA: TGTGCCAGCAGCGTAGCTGAGGGACAGGGCACAGATACGCAGTATTTT. Amino acids: CASSVAEGQGTDTQYF.

This clonotype was detected once. The CDR3 bases are TGTGCCAGCAGCTTAGGCTGGACAGACCAAGAGACCCAGTACTTC. Translated, it gives CASSLGWTDQETQYF. The chain links TRBV7-9 to TRBJ2-5, with D possibly matching TRBD1 (6 bases). Trimming pared 1 base from V and 0 bases from J, leaving 9 bases between. The CDR3 has 15 amino acids. The germline V gene has CDR1 SEHNR and CDR2 FQNEAQ (reference sequence).

The table lists this clonotype with many counts. The chain is built from TRBV29-1 and TRBJ2-1; D may be TRBD2 (6 bases). Looked up from germline, CDR1 is SQVTM and CDR2 is ANQGSEA. Trimming took off 7 bases at V and 9 bases at J, with 10 bases between the two ends. CDR3 length: 10 residues. CDR3 nucleotide sequence: TGCAGCGCTAGCGAGGCTGAGCAGTTCTTC. Amino acids: CSASEAEQFF.

This clonotype came up a few times. The rearrangement links TRBV4-1 to TRBJ2-4; 8 nucleotides line up with TRBD2. Germline CDR1 is MGHRA and CDR2 is YSYEKL. The length of the CDR3 is 20 residues. V lost 4 bases, J lost 0 bases, and 17 bases stayed unmatched. CDR3: CASSRLAVIAGTIAKNIQYF. The CDR3 coding sequence is TGCGCCAGCAGCCGATTAGCGGTAATAGCGGGGACTATAGCCAAAAACATTCAGTACTTC.

The V call is TRBV20-1, the J call TRBJ1-6, with TRBD1 as a possible D gene (5 bases). V gave up 2 bases and J gave up 5 bases, with 7 bases separating them. Looked up from germline, CDR1 is DFQATT and CDR2 is SNEGSKA (reference sequence). The CDR3 covers 13 residues. CDR3 DNA sequence: TGCAGTGCTAGAAAGGGGCATAATTCACCCCTCCACTTT. It specifies CSARKGHNSPLHF.

The chain joins TRBV18 to TRBJ2-1; the match to TRBD2 covers 9 bases. CDR3 length equals 15 residues. V was clipped by 3 bases and J by 6 bases; unmatched bases: 6. Germline CDR1 is KGHSH and CDR2 is LQKENI. In nucleotides, the CDR3 is TGTGCCAGCTCACCCCCGAGCGGGAGGACCAATGAGCAGTTCTTC. It codes for CASSPPSGRTNEQFF.

This clonotype showed up just a few times. The DNA for the CDR3 is TGTGCCATCAAGACAGGGGCCCGGGAGCAGTACTTC. Translating it yields CAIKTGAREQYF. This chain connects TRBV10-3 to TRBJ2-7; TRBD1 aligns across 8 bases. CDR3 size: 12 residues. Unmatched junction bases numbered 6, after V lost 7 bases and J lost 7 bases. The germline gives CDR1 ENHRY, CDR2 SYGVKD.

This chain joins TRBV12-3 or TRBV12-4 and TRBJ1-3; D gene unclear. Trimming stripped 5 bases from V and 0 bases from J, with 11 bases between. The CDR3 sequence is 15 residues long. The CDR3 bases are TGTGCCAGCAGTCCCCGCCAAGGCTCTGGAAACACCATATATTTT. The encoded protein is CASSPRQGSGNTIYF.

The rearrangement joins TRBV4-3 to TRBJ2-5, with D uncertain. Germline V gives CDR1 LGHNA, CDR2 YSLEER. The ends were cut back, 0 bases at V and 2 bases at J, with 10 bases in the middle. The CDR3 covers 15 residues. The CDR3 protein is CASSQETLGQETQYF. DNA of the CDR3: TGCGCCAGCAGCCAAGAAACGTTGGGGCAAGAGACCCAGTACTTC.

In its sample, this clonotype was seen a few times. The chain recombines TRBV29-1 with TRBJ2-7; 7 nucleotides align to TRBD1. Looked up from germline, CDR1 is SQVTM and CDR2 is ANQGSEA. This CDR3 has 12 residues. With V trimmed by 6 bases and J by 3 bases, 5 bases remained unmatched. The CDR3 region is CSVAGTDYEQYF. DNA of the CDR3: TGCAGCGTCGCCGGGACAGACTACGAGCAGTACTTC.

The chain carries TRBV19 and TRBJ1-5, with D perhaps TRBD1 (6 bases). The CDR3 loop spans 14 amino acids. Per germline, CDR1 LNHDA and CDR2 SQIVND (reference sequence). Trimming cost V 2 bases and J 5 bases, with 10 bases left between them. In nucleotides, the CDR3 is TGTGCCAGTAGTATACAGGGGCGTTATCAGCCCCAGCATTTT. Translated: CASSIQGRYQPQHF.

This clonotype was observed a few times. The chain has TRBV5-1 and TRBJ2-5; D not resolved. Germline V gene sequence: CDR1 SGHRS, CDR2 YFSETQ. This CDR3 is 12 amino acids long. V gave up 7 bases and J gave up 7 bases, with 14 bases separating them. CDR3 bases: TGCGCCAGCGAACCGCGGCCCGGGACCCAGTACTTC. It translates to CASEPRPGTQYF.

The gene calls are TRBV30 and TRBJ2-1; D is perhaps TRBD2 (5 bases). Germline values: CDR1 GTSNPN, CDR2 SVGIG (reference sequence). Deletions cut 0 bases from V and 7 bases from J, with 10 bases between. This CDR3 has 13 amino acids. The CDR3 coding sequence is TGTGCCTGGAGTGTATTTGGACTTAATGAGCAGTTCTTC. It is translated as CAWSVFGLNEQFF.